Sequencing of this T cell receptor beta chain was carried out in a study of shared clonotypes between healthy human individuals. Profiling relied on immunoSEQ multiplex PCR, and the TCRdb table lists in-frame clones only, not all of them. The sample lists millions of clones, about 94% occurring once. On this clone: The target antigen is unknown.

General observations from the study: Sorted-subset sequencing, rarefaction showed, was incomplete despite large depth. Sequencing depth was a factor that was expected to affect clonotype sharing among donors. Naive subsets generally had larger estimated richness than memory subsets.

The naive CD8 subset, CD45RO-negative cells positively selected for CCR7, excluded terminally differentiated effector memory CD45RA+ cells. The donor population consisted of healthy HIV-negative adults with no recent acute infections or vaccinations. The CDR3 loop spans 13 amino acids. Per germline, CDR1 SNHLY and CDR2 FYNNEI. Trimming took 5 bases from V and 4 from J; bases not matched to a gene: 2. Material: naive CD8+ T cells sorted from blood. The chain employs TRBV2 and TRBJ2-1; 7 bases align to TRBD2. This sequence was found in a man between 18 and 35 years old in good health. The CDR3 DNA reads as TGTGCCAGCAGTTGGGGGGGGTACAATGAGCAGTTCTTC. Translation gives CASSWGGYNEQFF.